The 5 T cell receptor beta chains listed next were all sequenced from one sample in a study of cytomegalovirus exposure and HLA in healthy donors. Only in-frame clones appear in the TCRdb table, and some are missing; sequencing was by immunoSEQ multiplex PCR. The sample includes roughly 120,000 clones, 85% to 90% of them seen just once. Source material: PBMCs. These TCRs come from a woman aged 18-35 years in good health and CMV-seronegative.

This sequence joins TRBV5-4 and TRBJ2-1; 8 nucleotides align to TRBD2. CDR1 SGHNT and CDR2 YYREEE come from the germline V gene (reference sequence). V gave up 5 bases and J gave up 6 bases; unmatched junction bases: 19. CDR3 length: 18 residues. The CDR3: CASSRSAAGGSRGNEQFF. CDR3 sequence (DNA): TGTGCCAGCAGTCGATCCGCGGCGGGGGGCTCGAGGGGCAATGAGCAGTTCTTC.

The chain uses TRBV5-3 and TRBJ1-4; D might be TRBD1 (6 bases). TRBV5-3 falls under the ORF class, with uncertain function. V was cut by 8 bases and J by 2 bases, with 13 bases left in between. This CDR3 has 14 residues. The CDR3 here is CARDSCWTNEKLFF. DNA for the CDR3: TGTGCCAGGGACAGTTGTTGGACTAATGAAAAACTGTTTTTT.

This clone was counted a single time. The CDR3 is CASSLEVSSGQQYF. The CDR3 nucleotides read TGTGCCAGCAGCTTAGAGGTCTCATCGGGTCAGCAGTACTTC. The chain uses TRBV7-2 and TRBJ2-7, with D uncertain. Germline CDR1 and CDR2: SGHTA and FQGNSA. Trimming stripped 1 base from V and 8 bases from J, with 15 bases between. The CDR3 consists of 14 residues.

V and J are TRBV27 and TRBJ2-7; 11 bases align to TRBD1. The CDR3 has 14 amino acids. Germline-derived CDR1 and CDR2 are MNHEY and SMNVEV (reference sequence). The V and J ends lost 5 bases and 3 bases, in that order; junction bases with no gene match: 3. This CDR3 reads CASSPGQGVYEQYF. The DNA of the CDR3 is TGTGCCAGCAGTCCGGGACAGGGGGTCTACGAGCAGTACTTC.

V is TRBV5-4 and J is TRBJ2-5; the D gene is possibly TRBD2 (6 bases). The CDR3 covers 17 residues. Germline V gene lookup returns CDR1 SGHNT and CDR2 YYREEE (reference sequence). Trimming pared 4 bases from V and 2 bases from J, leaving 21 bases between. The CDR3 region is CASSPPLGREGQETQYF. The CDR3 DNA sequence: TGTGCCAGCAGCCCCCCCCTGGGGCGGGAAGGACAAGAGACCCAGTACTTC.